What follows are 11 T cell receptor beta chains derived from one specimen sequenced in a study of cytotoxic CD8 clonotypes in ibrutinib-treated CLL. The protocol was immunoSEQ multiplex PCR, while the TCRdb copy is restricted to in-frame clones and leaves out a portion. Found here are about 57,000 clones, roughly 50% of them singletons; the top ten hold roughly 20%. Sequencing was performed on PBMCs, taken after 24 months of ibrutinib treatment. Receptors were obtained from a human donor with chronic lymphocytic leukemia.

The V gene is TRBV10-3, the J gene TRBJ2-3, with D perhaps given as TRBD1 or TRBD2 (5 bases each). The CDR3 runs to 16 residues. V gave up 5 bases and J gave up 0 bases, with 15 bases separating them. CDR1 and CDR2 (germline): ENHRY, SYGVKD. CDR3 loop: CAISTLGDPSTDTQYF. The DNA of the CDR3 is TGTGCCATCAGTACCCTAGGGGACCCTAGCACAGATACGCAGTATTTT.

The gene calls are TRBV19 and TRBJ2-5, with a possible D match to TRBD1 (6 bases). CDR3 length: 14 amino acids. CDR1 is LNHDA and CDR2 is SQIVND in the germline V gene (reference sequence). The V and J ends lost 4 bases and 6 bases respectively, with 15 bases between them. For the CDR3, the DNA is TGTGCCAGTAGTAGTGCAGGGGACGGAAAGACCCAGTACTTC. It codes for CASSSAGDGKTQYF.

V is TRBV5-5 and J is TRBJ1-3, with TRBD1 matching 7 bases. V trimming: 4 bases; J trimming: 0 bases; junction bases outside the gene matches: 4. The CDR3 sequence is 15 residues long. The germline V gene encodes CDR1 SGHKS and CDR2 YYEKEE (reference sequence). CDR3 in amino acids: CASSLRTGSGNTIYF. In DNA form, the CDR3 reads TGTGCCAGCAGCCTCCGGACAGGCTCTGGAAACACCATATATTTT.

The chain uses TRBV28 and TRBJ1-2; 10 bases align to TRBD1. The CDR3 spans 13 residues. Germline V gives CDR1 MDHEN, CDR2 SYDVKM. Unmatched junction bases numbered 2, after V lost 3 bases and J lost 7 bases. The CDR3 protein is CASSLTGGGGYTF. The CDR3 DNA sequence: TGTGCCAGCAGTTTGACAGGGGGCGGTGGCTACACCTTC.

The chain combines TRBV5-1 with TRBJ2-7, with 8 bases lining up with TRBD1. V shed 0 bases and J 2 bases; nucleotides not matched to a gene: 4. The CDR3 extends over 15 amino acids. Germline CDR1 reads SGHRS; CDR2 reads YFSETQ. This CDR3 is CASSLGQGMTYEQYF. Here the CDR3 DNA reads TGCGCCAGCAGCTTGGGACAGGGGATGACCTACGAGCAGTACTTC.

This clone was seen only a few times. V usage is TRBV19 and J usage is TRBJ2-7; 8 bases line up with TRBD1. J gave up 3 bases and V 6 bases, and 10 bases lay outside the gene matches. Germline V gene lookup returns CDR1 LNHDA and CDR2 SQIVND (reference sequence). CDR3 length: 15 amino acids. Written as DNA, the CDR3 is TGTGCCAGTAGCGTAGGACAGGGATTCGTCTACGAGCAGTACTTC. Translated, it gives CASSVGQGFVYEQYF. The full variable domain, rest sourced from reference TRBV19 and TRBJ2-7, is DGGITQSPKYLFRKEGQNVTLSCEQNLNHDAMYWYRQDPGQGLRLIYYSQIVNDFQKGDIAEGYSVSREKKESFPLTVTSAQKNPTAFYLCASSVGQGFVYEQYFGPGTRLTVT.

In this sample, this clone turned up once. The rearrangement links TRBV28 to TRBJ1-1; D is possibly TRBD1 (5 bases). V gave up 4 bases and J gave up 3 bases, with 15 bases separating them. The CDR3 length is 15 residues. Germline CDR1 and CDR2: MDHEN and SYDVKM. CDR3 sequence: CASSYQAGKDTEAFF. The CDR3 DNA reads TGTGCCAGCAGTTATCAAGCAGGGAAGGACACTGAAGCTTTCTTT.

This rearrangement joins TRBV7-9 to TRBJ1-5, with D perhaps TRBD1 (6 bases). The CDR3 has 14 amino acids. Germline values: CDR1 SEHNR, CDR2 FQNEAQ (reference sequence). The V end lost 6 bases, the J end lost 5 bases, and 14 bases lay between the germline ends. The CDR3 protein is CASSGGGGHQPQHF. The CDR3 region has the DNA TGTGCCAGCAGTGGAGGTGGGGGGCATCAGCCCCAGCATTTT.

This rearrangement joins TRBV6-6 to TRBJ2-5; the match to TRBD2 covers 12 bases. V lost 2 bases to trimming and J lost 5 bases; unmatched junction nucleotides: 3. There are 15 residues in the CDR3. From germline, CDR1 is MNHNY and CDR2 SVGAGI (reference sequence). Here the CDR3 reads CASSYLAGGSETQYF. Here the CDR3 DNA reads TGTGCCAGCAGTTACCTAGCGGGAGGGTCGGAGACCCAGTACTTC.

The chain employs TRBV18 and TRBJ1-5; D ambiguous. Germline CDR1 and CDR2: KGHSH and LQKENI. The CDR3 extends over 13 amino acids. V was shortened by 3 bases and J by 6 bases, with 9 bases between the two germline ends. The CDR3, as DNA: TGTGCCAGCTCACCCAGTCCGACTCAGCCCCAGCATTTT. Encoded protein: CASSPSPTQPQHF.

This clone was counted at least ten times. V is TRBV7-2 and J is TRBJ2-5; weak D call: TRBD2 (5 bases). Trimming shortened V by 1 base and J by 4 bases, and 13 bases separated the two germline ends. This CDR3 has 15 residues. Germline lookup yields CDR1 SGHTA and CDR2 FQGNSA. The CDR3, as DNA: TGTGCCAGCAGCTTAGACGGGCTAGCAAGAGAGACCCAGTACTTC. Its protein product is CASSLDGLARETQYF.